Shown below are 8 T cell receptor beta chains from a single sample sequenced in a study of blood T cell repertoires in COVID-19. The data were produced by immunoSEQ multiplex PCR, yet TCRdb's version contains in-frame clones alone and is incomplete. The table includes around 88,000 clones, approximately 81% detected once. The material sequenced was peripheral blood. These receptor sequences come from a woman of 80 years or more with acute or convalescent COVID-19.

The chain links TRBV7-7 to TRBJ2-2; D gene ambiguous. The CDR3 runs 12 residues. Germline assignment: CDR1 SSHAT and CDR2 FNYEAQ (reference sequence). Trimming took off 1 base at V and 8 bases at J, with 5 bases between the two ends. The DNA of the CDR3 is TGTGCCAGCAGCTTAGAGAGGGGGGAGCTGTTTTTT. Translation: CASSLERGELFF.

Written as DNA, the CDR3 is TGTGCCAGCAGGGGAGAGCAGAACACTGAAGCTTTCTTT. Translating it yields CASRGEQNTEAFF. The chain couples TRBV2 to TRBJ1-1; D uncertain. The germline gives CDR1 SNHLY, CDR2 FYNNEI. This CDR3 is 13 amino acids long. Trimming pared 6 bases from V and 1 base from J, leaving 9 bases between.

The CDR3 sequence: CASSPGAVESNQPQHF. The CDR3 DNA sequence: TGTGCCAGCTCACCTGGGGCGGTCGAAAGCAATCAGCCCCAGCATTTT. The gene calls are TRBV18 and TRBJ1-5, with D tentatively TRBD1 (5 bases). The CDR3 runs 16 residues. V dropped 3 bases and J dropped 1 base, with 13 bases sitting between them. Looked up from germline, CDR1 is KGHSH and CDR2 is LQKENI. The full variable domain, in which reference TRBV18 and TRBJ1-5 provide the parts outside the CDR3, is NAGVMQNPRHLVRRRGQEARLRCSPMKGHSHVYWYRQLPEEGLKFMVYLQKENIIDESGMPKERFSAEFPKEGPSILRIQQVVRGDSAAYFCASSPGAVESNQPQHFGDGTRLSIL.

The V call is TRBV6-1, the J call TRBJ1-2, with D perhaps TRBD1 (6 bases). Germline V gene lookup returns CDR1 MNHNS and CDR2 SASEGT. CDR3 length: 14 residues. Trimming took 3 bases from V and 5 from J, leaving 13 bases between them. CDR3 in amino acids: CASSDHQGTYGYTF. CDR3 DNA sequence: TGTGCCAGCAGTGATCACCAGGGGACATATGGCTACACCTTC.

V gene TRBV10-3 combines with J gene TRBJ2-5, with TRBD2 matching 16 bases. The trim removed 4 bases at V and 5 bases at J, leaving 10 bases unmatched. The CDR3 loop spans 18 amino acids. Germline-derived CDR1 and CDR2 are ENHRY and SYGVKD. CDR3 sequence reads: CAISGTPGLAGGVETQYF. DNA of the CDR3: TGTGCCATCAGTGGAACTCCGGGACTAGCGGGGGGGGTTGAGACCCAGTACTTC.

J is TRBJ2-5 and V is TRBV9, with 7 bases identical to TRBD2. With V trimmed by 0 bases and J by 2 bases, 10 bases remained unmatched. The CDR3 consists of 17 residues. Looked up from germline, CDR1 is SGDLS and CDR2 is YYNGEE. The CDR3 sequence is CASSVGGASGLQETQYF. CDR3 nucleotide sequence: TGTGCCAGCAGCGTAGGAGGGGCTAGCGGCCTGCAAGAGACCCAGTACTTC.

V usage is TRBV5-6 and J usage is TRBJ2-5, with D possibly TRBD2 on 6 matching bases. Looked up from germline, CDR1 is SGHDT and CDR2 is YYEEEE. This CDR3 contains 13 residues. V shed 5 bases and J shed 5 bases, with 13 bases lying between them. CDR3 sequence: CASSPQGLETQYF. CDR3 DNA: TGTGCCAGCAGTCCCCAGGGACTCGAGACCCAGTACTTC. The variable domain in full, with the rest retrieved from reference TRBV5-6 and TRBJ2-5, is DAGVTQSPTHLIKTRGQQVTLRCSPKSGHDTVSWYQQALGQGPQFIFQYYEEEERQRGNFPDRFSGHQFPNYSSELNVNALLLGDSALYLCASSPQGLETQYFGPGTRLLVL.

The J gene is TRBJ1-1, the V gene TRBV29-1, with 9 bases identical to TRBD1. This CDR3 region has 13 residues. J was trimmed by 11 bases and V by 5 bases; bases with no gene match: 12. CDR1 is SQVTM, CDR2 ANQGSEA, per germline. The CDR3 reads CSVKLQGAVWAFF. CDR3 in DNA: TGCAGCGTTAAGTTACAGGGGGCAGTCTGGGCTTTCTTT.